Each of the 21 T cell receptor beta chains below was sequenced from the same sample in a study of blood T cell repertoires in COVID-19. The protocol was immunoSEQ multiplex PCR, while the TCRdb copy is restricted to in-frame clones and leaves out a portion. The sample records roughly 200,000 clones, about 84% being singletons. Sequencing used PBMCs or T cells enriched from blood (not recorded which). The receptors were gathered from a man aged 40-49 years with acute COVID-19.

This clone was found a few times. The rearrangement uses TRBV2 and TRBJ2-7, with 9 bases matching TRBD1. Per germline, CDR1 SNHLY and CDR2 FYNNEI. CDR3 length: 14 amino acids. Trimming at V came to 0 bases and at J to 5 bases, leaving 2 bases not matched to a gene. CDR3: CASSEAGDRDEQYF. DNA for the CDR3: TGTGCCAGCAGTGAAGCGGGGGACAGGGACGAGCAGTACTTC.

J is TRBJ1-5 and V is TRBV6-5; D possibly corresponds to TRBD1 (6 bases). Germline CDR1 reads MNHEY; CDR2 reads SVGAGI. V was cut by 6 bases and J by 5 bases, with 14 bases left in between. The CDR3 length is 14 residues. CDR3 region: CASRGPGGDQPQHF. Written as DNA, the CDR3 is TGTGCCAGCAGGGGTCCGGGGGGCGATCAGCCCCAGCATTTT.

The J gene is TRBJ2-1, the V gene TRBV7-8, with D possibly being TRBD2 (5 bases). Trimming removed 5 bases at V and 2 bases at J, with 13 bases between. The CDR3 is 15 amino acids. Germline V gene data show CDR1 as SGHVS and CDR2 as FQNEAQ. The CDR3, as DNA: TGTGCCAGCAGCCGAGGAGCGGCAACCTACAATGAGCAGTTCTTC. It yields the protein CASSRGAATYNEQFF. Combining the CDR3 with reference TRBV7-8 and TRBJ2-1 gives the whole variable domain GAGVSQSPRYKVAKRGQDVALRCDPISGHVSLFWYQQALGQGPEFLTYFQNEAQLDKSGLPSDRFFAERPEGSVSTLKIQRTQQEDSAVYLCASSRGAATYNEQFFGPGTRLTVL.

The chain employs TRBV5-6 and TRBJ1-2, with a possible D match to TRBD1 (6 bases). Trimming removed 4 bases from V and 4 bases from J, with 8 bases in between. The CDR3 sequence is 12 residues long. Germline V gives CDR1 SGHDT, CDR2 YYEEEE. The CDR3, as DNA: TGTGCCAGCAGCACAGGGCTCTATGGCTACACCTTC. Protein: CASSTGLYGYTF.

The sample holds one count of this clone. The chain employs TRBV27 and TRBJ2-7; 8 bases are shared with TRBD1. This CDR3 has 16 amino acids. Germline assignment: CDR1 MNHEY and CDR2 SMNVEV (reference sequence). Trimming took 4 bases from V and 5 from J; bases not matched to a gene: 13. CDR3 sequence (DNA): TGTGCCAGCAGTTACATCCGGTCAGGGGGCGCGGACGAGCAGTACTTC. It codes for CASSYIRSGGADEQYF.

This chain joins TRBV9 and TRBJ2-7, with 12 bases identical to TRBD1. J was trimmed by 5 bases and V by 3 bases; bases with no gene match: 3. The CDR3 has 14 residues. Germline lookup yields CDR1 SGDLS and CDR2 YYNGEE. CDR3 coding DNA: TGTGCCAGCAGCGCCGGGACAGGGGGCGACGAGCAGTACTTC. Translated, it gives CASSAGTGGDEQYF.

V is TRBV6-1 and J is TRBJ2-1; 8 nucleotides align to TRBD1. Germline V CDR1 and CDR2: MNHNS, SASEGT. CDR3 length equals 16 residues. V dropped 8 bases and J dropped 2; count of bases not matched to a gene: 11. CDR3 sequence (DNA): TGTGCCAGCCGTGGACAGGGACGGTTAACCTACAATGAGCAGTTCTTC. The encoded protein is CASRGQGRLTYNEQFF.

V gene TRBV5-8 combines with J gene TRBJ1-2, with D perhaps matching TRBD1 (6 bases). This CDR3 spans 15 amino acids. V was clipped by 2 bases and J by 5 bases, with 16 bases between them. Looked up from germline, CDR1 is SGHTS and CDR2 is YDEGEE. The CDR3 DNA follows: TGTGCCAGCAGCTTTGTGGCTCTACAGGGATATGGCTACACCTTC. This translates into CASSFVALQGYGYTF.

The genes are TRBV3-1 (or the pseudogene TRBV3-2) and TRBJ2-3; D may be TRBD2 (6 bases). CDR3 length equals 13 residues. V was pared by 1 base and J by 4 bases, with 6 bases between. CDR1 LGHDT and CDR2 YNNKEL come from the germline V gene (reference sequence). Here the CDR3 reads CASSQGGADTQYF. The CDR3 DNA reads TGTGCCAGCAGCCAAGGGGGGGCAGATACGCAGTATTTT.

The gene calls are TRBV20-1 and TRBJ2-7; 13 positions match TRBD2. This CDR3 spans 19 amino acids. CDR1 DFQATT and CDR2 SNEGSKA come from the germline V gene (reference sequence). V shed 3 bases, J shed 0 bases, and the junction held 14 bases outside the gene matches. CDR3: CSASGVPGLAGTSSYEQYF. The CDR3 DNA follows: TGCAGTGCTAGTGGGGTTCCGGGACTAGCGGGGACAAGCTCCTACGAGCAGTACTTC.

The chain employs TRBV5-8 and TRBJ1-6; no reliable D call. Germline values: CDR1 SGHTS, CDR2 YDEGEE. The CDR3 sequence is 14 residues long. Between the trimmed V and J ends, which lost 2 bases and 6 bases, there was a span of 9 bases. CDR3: CASSFKGGNSPLHF. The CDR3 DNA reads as TGTGCCAGCAGCTTTAAGGGAGGTAATTCACCCCTCCACTTT.

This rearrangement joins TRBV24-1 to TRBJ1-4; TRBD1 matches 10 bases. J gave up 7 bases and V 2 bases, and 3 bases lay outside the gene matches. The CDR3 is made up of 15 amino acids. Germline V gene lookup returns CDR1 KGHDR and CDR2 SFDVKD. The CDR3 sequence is CATSDSWTGGEKLFF. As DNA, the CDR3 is TGTGCCACCAGTGATTCCTGGACAGGGGGTGAAAAACTGTTTTTT.

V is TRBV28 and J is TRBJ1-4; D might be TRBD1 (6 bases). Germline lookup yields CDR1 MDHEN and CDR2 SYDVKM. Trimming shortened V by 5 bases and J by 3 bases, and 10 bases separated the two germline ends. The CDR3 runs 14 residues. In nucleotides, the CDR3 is TGTGCCAGCAGTACGACAGGACCTAATGAAAAACTGTTTTTT. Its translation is CASSTTGPNEKLFF.

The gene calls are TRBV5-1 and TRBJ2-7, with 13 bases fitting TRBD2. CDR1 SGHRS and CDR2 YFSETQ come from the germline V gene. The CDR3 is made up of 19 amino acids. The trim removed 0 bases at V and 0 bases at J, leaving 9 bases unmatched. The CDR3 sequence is CASSLAGGTSGTPSYEQYF. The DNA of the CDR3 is TGCGCCAGCAGCTTGGCCGGGGGGACTAGCGGGACCCCCTCCTACGAGCAGTACTTC.

CDR3: CSAGTGEELFF. The CDR3 DNA follows: TGCAGCGCCGGGACAGGGGAAGAGCTGTTTTTT. This chain joins TRBV29-1 and TRBJ2-2; the match to TRBD1 covers 10 bases. V shed 7 bases and J 11 bases; nucleotides not matched to a gene: 4. The CDR3 consists of 11 residues. CDR1 and CDR2 (germline): SQVTM, ANQGSEA.

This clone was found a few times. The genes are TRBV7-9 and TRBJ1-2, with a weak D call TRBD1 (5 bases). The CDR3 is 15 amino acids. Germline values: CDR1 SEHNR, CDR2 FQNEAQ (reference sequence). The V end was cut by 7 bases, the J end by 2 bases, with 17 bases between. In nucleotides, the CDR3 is TGTGCCAGCACCCTACTCGCGGGGCGCAACTATGGCTACACCTTC. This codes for CASTLLAGRNYGYTF.

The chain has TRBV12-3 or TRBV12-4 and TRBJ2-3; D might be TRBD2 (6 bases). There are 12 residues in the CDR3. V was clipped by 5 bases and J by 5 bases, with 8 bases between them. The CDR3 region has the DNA TGTGCCAGCAGTGCCGGGGGAGATACGCAGTATTTT. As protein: CASSAGGDTQYF.

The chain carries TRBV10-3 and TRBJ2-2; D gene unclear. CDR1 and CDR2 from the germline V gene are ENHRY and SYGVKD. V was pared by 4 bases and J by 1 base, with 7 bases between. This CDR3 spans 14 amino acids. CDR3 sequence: CAISGSGNTGELFF. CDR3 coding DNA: TGTGCCATCAGTGGCTCCGGGAACACCGGGGAGCTGTTTTTT.

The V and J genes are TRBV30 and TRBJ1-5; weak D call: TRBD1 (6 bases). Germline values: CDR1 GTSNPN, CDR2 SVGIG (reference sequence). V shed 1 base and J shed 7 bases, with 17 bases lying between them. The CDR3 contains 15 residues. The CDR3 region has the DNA TGTGCCTGGAGTGCCGGGGGGCATTGGGACCAGCCCCAGCATTTT. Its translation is CAWSAGGHWDQPQHF.

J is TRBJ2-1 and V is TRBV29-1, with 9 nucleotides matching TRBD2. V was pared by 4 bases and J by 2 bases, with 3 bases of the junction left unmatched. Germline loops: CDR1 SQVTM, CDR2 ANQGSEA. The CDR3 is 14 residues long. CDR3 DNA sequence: TGCAGCGTTGTAGCGGGAGTGACCTACAATGAGCAGTTCTTC. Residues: CSVVAGVTYNEQFF.

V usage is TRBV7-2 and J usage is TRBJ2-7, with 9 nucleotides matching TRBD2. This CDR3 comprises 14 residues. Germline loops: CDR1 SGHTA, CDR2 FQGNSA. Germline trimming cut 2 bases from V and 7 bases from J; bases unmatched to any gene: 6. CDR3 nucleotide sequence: TGTGCCAGCAGCTTACGCCGACTAGCGGCAGAGCAGTACTTC. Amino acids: CASSLRRLAAEQYF.